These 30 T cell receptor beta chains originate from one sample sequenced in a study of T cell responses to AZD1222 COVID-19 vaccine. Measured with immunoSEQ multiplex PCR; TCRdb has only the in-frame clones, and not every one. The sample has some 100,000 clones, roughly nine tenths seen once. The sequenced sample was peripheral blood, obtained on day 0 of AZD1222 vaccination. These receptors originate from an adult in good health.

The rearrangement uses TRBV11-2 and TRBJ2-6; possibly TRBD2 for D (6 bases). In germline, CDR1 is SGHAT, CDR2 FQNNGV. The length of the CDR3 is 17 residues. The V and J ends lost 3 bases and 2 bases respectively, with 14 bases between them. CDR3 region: CASSFSSGDPGANVLTF. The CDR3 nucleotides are TGTGCCAGCAGCTTCTCATCGGGGGACCCTGGGGCCAACGTCCTGACTTTC.

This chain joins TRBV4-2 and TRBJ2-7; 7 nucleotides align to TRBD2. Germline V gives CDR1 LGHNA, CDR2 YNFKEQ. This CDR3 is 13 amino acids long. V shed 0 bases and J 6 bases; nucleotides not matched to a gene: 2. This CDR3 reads CASSQDGRAEQYF. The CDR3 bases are TGTGCCAGCAGCCAAGATGGGAGGGCCGAGCAGTACTTC.

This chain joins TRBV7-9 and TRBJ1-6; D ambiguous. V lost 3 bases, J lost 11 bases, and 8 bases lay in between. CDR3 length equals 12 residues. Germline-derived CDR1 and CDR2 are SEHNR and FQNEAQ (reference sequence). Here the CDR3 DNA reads TGTGCCAGCAGCTTTCGGGGAACACCCCTCCACTTT. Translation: CASSFRGTPLHF. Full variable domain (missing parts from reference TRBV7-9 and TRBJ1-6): DTGVSQNPRHKITKRGQNVTFRCDPISEHNRLYWYRQTLGQGPEFLTYFQNEAQLEKSRLLSDRFSAERPKGSFSTLEIQRTEQGDSAMYLCASSFRGTPLHFGNGTRLTVT.

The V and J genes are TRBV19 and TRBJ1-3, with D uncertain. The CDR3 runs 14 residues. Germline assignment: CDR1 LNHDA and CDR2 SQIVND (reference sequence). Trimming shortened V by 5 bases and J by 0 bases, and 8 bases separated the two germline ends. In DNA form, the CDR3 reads TGTGCCAGTAGTTTACAGAACTCTGGAAACACCATATATTTT. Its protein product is CASSLQNSGNTIYF.

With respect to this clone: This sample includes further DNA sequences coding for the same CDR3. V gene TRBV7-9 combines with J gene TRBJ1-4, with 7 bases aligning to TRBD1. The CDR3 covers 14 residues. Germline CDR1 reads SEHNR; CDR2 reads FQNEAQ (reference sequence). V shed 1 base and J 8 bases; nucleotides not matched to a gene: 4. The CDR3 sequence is CASSLGQGGEKLFF. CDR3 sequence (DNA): TGTGCCAGCAGCTTAGGACAGGGTGGAGAAAAACTGTTTTTT.

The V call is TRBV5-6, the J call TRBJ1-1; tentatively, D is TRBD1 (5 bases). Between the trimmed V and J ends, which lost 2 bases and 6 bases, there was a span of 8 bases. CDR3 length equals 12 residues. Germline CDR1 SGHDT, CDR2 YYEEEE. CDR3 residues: CASSLTGAEAFF. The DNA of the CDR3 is TGTGCCAGCAGCTTAACGGGGGCTGAAGCTTTCTTT.

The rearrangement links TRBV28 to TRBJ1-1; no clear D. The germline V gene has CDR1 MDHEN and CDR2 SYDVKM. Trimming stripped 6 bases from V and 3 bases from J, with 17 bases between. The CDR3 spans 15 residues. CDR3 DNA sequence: TGTGCCAGCAGGCCGTGGAAGGAGCTTCACACTGAAGCTTTCTTT. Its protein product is CASRPWKELHTEAFF. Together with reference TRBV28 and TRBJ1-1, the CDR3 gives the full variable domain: DVKVTQSSRYLVKRTGEKVFLECVQDMDHENMFWYRQDPGLGLRLIYFSYDVKMKEKGDIPEGYSVSREKKERFSLILESASTNQTSMYLCASRPWKELHTEAFFGQGTRLTVV.

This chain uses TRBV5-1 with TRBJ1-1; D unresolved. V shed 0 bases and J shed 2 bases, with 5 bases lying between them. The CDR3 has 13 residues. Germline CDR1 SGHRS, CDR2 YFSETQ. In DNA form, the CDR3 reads TGCGCCAGCAGCTTGGAGTTTAACACTGAAGCTTTCTTT. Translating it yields CASSLEFNTEAFF.

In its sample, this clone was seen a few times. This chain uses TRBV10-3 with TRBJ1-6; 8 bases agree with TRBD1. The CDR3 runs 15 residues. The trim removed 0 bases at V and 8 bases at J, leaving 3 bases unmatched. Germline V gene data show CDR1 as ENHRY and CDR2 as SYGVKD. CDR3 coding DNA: TGTGCCATCAGTGAGTCGCAGGGGGCGCATTCACCCCTCCACTTT. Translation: CAISESQGAHSPLHF.

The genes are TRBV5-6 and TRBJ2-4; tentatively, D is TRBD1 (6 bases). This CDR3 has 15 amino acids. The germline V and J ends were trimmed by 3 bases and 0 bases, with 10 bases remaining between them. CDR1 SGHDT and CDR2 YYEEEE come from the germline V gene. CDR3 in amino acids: CASSSLQGAKNIQYF. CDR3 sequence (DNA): TGTGCCAGCAGCTCCCTACAGGGAGCCAAAAACATTCAGTACTTC.

CDR3 in DNA: TGTGCCAGCAGCCCGGCCGGGGGCTGGACCCCTTATGGCTACACCTTC. This encodes CASSPAGGWTPYGYTF. This rearrangement joins TRBV28 to TRBJ1-2; possible D gene TRBD1, 6 bases. Trimming left V 6 bases short and J 5 bases short, with 22 bases between. This CDR3 contains 16 residues. In germline, CDR1 is MDHEN, CDR2 SYDVKM.

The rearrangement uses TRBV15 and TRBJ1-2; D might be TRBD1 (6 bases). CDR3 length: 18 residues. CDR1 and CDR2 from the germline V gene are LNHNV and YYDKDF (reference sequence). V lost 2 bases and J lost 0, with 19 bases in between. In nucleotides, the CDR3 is TGTGCCACCAGCAGATCCCCCCCGAGGACAGAACCTAACTATGGCTACACCTTC. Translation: CATSRSPPRTEPNYGYTF. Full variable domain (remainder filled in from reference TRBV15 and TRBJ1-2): DAMVIQNPRYQVTQFGKPVTLSCSQTLNHNVMYWYQQKSSQAPKLLFHYYDKDFNNEADTPDNFQSRRPNTSFCFLDIRSPGLGDTAMYLCATSRSPPRTEPNYGYTFGSGTRLTVV.

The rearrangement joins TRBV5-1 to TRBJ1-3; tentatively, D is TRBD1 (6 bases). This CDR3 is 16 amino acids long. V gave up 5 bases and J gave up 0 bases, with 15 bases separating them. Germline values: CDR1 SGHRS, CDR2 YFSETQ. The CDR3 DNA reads TGCGCCAGCAGACCCGGACAGCTAGGCTCTGGAAACACCATATATTTT. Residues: CASRPGQLGSGNTIYF. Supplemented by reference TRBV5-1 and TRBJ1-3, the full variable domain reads KAGVTQTPRYLIKTRGQQVTLSCSPISGHRSVSWYQQTPGQGLQFLFEYFSETQRNKGNFPGRFSGRQFSNSRSEMNVSTLELGDSALYLCASRPGQLGSGNTIYFGEGSWLTVV.

This CDR3 reads CASSPGLAGGEEQFF. The CDR3 DNA is TGTGCCAGCAGCCCCGGACTAGCGGGGGGGGAGGAGCAGTTCTTC. V is TRBV9 and J is TRBJ2-1; 15 bases line up with TRBD2. V was pared by 4 bases and J by 10 bases, with 6 bases of the junction left unmatched. The CDR3 has 15 amino acids. The germline V gene encodes CDR1 SGDLS and CDR2 YYNGEE.

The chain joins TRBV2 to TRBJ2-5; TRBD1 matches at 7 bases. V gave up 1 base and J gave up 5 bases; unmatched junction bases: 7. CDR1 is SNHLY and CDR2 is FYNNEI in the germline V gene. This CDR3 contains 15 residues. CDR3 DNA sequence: TGTGCCAGCAGTGAAGGAACAGGGGCCAGGGAGACCCAGTACTTC. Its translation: CASSEGTGARETQYF.

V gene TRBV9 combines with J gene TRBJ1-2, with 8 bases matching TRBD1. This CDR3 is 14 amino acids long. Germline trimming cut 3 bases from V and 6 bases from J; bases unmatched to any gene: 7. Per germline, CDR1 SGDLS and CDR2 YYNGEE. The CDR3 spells CASSAGGGLDGYTF. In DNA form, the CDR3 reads TGTGCCAGCAGCGCAGGGGGCGGGCTGGATGGCTACACCTTC.

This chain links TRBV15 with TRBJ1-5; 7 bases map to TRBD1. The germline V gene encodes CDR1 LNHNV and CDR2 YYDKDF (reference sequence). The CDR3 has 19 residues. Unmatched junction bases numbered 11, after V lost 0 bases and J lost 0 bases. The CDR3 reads CATSRDLAGQLYSNQPQHF. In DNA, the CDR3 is TGTGCCACCAGCAGAGATCTTGCGGGACAGTTATATAGCAATCAGCCCCAGCATTTT. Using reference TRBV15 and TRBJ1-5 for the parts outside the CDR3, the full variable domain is DAMVIQNPRYQVTQFGKPVTLSCSQTLNHNVMYWYQQKSSQAPKLLFHYYDKDFNNEADTPDNFQSRRPNTSFCFLDIRSPGLGDTAMYLCATSRDLAGQLYSNQPQHFGDGTRLSIL.

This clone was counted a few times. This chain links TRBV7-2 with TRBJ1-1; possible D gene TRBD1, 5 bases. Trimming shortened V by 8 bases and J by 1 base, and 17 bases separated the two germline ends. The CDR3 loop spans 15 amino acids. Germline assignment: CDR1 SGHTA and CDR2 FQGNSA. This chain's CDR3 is CASSTARAGNTEAFF. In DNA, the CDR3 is TGTGCCAGCTCGACAGCGAGGGCCGGGAACACTGAAGCTTTCTTT. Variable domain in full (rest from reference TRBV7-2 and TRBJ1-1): GAGVSQSPSNKVTEKGKDVELRCDPISGHTALYWYRQSLGQGLEFLIYFQGNSAPDKSGLPSDRFSAERTGGSVSTLTIQRTQQEDSAVYLCASSTARAGNTEAFFGQGTRLTVV.

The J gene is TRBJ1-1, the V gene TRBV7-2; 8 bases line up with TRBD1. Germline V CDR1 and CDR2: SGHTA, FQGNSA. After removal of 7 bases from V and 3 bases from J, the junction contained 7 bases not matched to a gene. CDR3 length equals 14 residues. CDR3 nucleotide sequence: TGTGCCAGCAACTTCCAGGGGGCCTACACTGAAGCTTTCTTT. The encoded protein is CASNFQGAYTEAFF.

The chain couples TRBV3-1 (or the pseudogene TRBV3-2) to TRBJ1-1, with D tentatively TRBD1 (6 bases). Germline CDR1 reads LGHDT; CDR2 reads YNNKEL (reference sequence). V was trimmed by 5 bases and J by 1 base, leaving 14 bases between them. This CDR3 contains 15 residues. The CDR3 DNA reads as TGTGCCAGCAGCAAGACGACAGGAGCGAACACTGAAGCTTTCTTT. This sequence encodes CASSKTTGANTEAFF.

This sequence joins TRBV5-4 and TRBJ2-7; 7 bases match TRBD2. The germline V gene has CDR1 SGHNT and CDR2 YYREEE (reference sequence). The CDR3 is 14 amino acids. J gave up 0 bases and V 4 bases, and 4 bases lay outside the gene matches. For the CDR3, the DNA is TGTGCCAGCAGCCCCGGGGGGTTCTCCTACGAGCAGTACTTC. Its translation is CASSPGGFSYEQYF.

This CDR3 is CASRQTGGAGANVLTF. The DNA for the CDR3 is TGTGCCAGTCGACAAACAGGGGGAGCTGGGGCCAACGTCCTGACTTTC. J is TRBJ2-6 and V is TRBV19, with 8 bases fitting TRBD1. The CDR3 sequence is 16 residues long. The ends lost 8 bases at V and 2 bases at J; junction bases unmatched: 8. Germline lookup yields CDR1 LNHDA and CDR2 SQIVND (reference sequence).

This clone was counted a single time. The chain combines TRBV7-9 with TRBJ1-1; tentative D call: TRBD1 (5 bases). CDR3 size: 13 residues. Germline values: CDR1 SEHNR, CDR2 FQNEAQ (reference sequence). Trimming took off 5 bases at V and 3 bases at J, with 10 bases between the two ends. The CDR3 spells CASSLGHYTEAFF. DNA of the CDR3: TGTGCCAGCAGCCTCGGACATTACACTGAAGCTTTCTTT. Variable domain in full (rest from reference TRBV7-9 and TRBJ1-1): DTGVSQNPRHKITKRGQNVTFRCDPISEHNRLYWYRQTLGQGPEFLTYFQNEAQLEKSRLLSDRFSAERPKGSFSTLEIQRTEQGDSAMYLCASSLGHYTEAFFGQGTRLTVV.

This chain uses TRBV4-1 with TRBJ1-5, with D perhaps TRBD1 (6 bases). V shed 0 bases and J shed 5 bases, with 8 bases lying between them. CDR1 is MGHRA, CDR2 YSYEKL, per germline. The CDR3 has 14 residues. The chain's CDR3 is CASSQEGGYQPQHF. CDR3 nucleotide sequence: TGCGCCAGCAGCCAAGAAGGGGGATATCAGCCCCAGCATTTT.

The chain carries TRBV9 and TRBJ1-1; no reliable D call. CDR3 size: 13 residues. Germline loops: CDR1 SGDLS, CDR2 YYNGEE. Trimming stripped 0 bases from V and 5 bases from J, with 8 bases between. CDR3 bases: TGTGCCAGCAGCGTAGCGACAAAAACTGAAGCTTTCTTT. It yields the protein CASSVATKTEAFF.

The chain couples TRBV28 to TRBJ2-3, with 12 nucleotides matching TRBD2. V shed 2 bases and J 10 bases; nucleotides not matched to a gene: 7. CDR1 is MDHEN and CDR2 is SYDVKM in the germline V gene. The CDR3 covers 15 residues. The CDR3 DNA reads TGTGCCAGCAGTTTAAGCTGGACTAGCGGGATTGCGCAGTATTTT. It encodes CASSLSWTSGIAQYF.

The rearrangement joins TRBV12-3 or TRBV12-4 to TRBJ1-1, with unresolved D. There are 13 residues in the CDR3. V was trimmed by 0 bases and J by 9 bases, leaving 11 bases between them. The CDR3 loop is CASSLARAGKAFF. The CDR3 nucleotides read TGTGCCAGCAGTTTAGCGAGGGCGGGCAAAGCTTTCTTT.

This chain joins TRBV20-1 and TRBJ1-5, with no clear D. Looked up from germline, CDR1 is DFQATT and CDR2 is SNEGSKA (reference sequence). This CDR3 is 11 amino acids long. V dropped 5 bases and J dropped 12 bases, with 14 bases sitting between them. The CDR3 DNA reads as TGCAGTGCTCCAGGCCAAAATTTCCAGCATTTT. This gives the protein CSAPGQNFQHF.

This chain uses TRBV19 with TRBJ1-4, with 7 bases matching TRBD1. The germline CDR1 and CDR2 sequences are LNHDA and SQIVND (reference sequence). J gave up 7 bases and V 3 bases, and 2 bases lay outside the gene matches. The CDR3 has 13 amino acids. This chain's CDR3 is CASSIGQAEKLFF. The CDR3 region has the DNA TGTGCCAGTAGTATCGGACAGGCTGAAAAACTGTTTTTT. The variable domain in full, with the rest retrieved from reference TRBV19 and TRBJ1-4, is DGGITQSPKYLFRKEGQNVTLSCEQNLNHDAMYWYRQDPGQGLRLIYYSQIVNDFQKGDIAEGYSVSREKKESFPLTVTSAQKNPTAFYLCASSIGQAEKLFFGSGTQLSVL.

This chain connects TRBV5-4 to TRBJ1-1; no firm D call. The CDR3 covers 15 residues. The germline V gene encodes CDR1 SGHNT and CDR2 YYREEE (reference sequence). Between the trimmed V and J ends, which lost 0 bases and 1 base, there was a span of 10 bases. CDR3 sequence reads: CASSLGVGQNTEAFF. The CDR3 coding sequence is TGTGCCAGCAGCTTGGGAGTAGGGCAGAACACTGAAGCTTTCTTT.